This T cell receptor (beta chain) came from a study of Graves' ophthalmopathy and Graves' hyperthyroidism. The study's findings and limits: The model's ophthalmopathy progression predictions had approximately 65% sensitivity and approximately 72% specificity. Detected in blood as well were most expanded thyroid clonotypes with frequency above 0.001.

V dropped 3 bases and J dropped 2; count of bases not matched to a gene: 6. This CDR3 is 15 amino acids long. Per germline, CDR1 DFQATT and CDR2 SNEGSKA (reference sequence). This clonotype occurred a few times. The antigen is not known. The sequenced template was RNA, covering the TCR beta CDR3 region. RT-PCR with HTBI primers came first, then second-round multiplex PCR. MiXCR was run by TCRdb on the multiplex PCR reads, yielding one entry per CDR3 protein. The profile covers hundreds of thousands of distinct CDR3 sequences, with about 40% appearing a single time and more than 2.5% taken by the ten largest.

Input material: peripheral blood. This receptor was taken from an adult man with Graves' ophthalmopathy. This rearrangement joins TRBV20-1 to TRBJ2-7, with 11 bases that match TRBD1. This CDR3 is CSASGDRGGTYEQYF. Here the CDR3 DNA reads TGCAGTGCTAGCGGGGACAGGGGGGGAACCTACGAGCAGTACTTC.